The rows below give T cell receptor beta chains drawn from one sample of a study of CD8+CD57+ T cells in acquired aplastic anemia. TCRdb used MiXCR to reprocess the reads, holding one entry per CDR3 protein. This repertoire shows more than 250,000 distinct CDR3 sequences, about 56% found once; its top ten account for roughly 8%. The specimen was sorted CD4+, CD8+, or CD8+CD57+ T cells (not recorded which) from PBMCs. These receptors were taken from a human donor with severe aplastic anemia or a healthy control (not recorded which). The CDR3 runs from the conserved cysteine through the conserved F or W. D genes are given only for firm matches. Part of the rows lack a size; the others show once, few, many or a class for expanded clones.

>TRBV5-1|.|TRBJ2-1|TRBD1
CASSLAQTGGTEQFF
TGCGCCAGCAGCTTGGCCCAGACAGGGGGTACTGAGCAGTTCTTC
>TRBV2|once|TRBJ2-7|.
CASSGQVALYEQYF
TGTGCCAGCAGTGGGCAGGTTGCTTTATACGAGCAGTACTTC
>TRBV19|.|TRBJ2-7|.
CASSIDPGDSYEQYF
TGTGCCAGTAGTATAGATCCAGGGGACTCCTACGAGCAGTACTTC
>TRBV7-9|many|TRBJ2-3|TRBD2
CASSLISLGGSTDTQYF
TGTGCCAGCAGCTTAATCAGCCTGGGGGGGAGCACAGATACGCAGTATTTT
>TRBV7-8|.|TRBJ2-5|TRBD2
CASSLGLAVEEETQYF
TGTGCCAGCAGCTTAGGACTAGCCGTGGAGGAAGAGACCCAGTACTTC
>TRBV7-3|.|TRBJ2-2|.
CASSLRQATGELFF
TGTGCCAGCAGCTTACGCCAAGCGACCGGGGAGCTGTTTTTT
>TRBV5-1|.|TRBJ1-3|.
CASSLVGQGLANTIYF
TGCGCCAGCAGCTTGGTGGGCCAGGGTTTGGCTAACACCATATATTTT
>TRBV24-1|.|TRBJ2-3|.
CATSDSTLGTDTQYF
TGTGCCACCAGTGATTCGACACTAGGCACAGATACGCAGTATTTT
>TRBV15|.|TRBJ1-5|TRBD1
CATSRTGAVQPQHF
TGTGCCACCAGCAGAACAGGGGCGGTTCAGCCCCAGCATTTT
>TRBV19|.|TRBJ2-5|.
CASSITSSQTQYF
TGTGCCAGTAGTATAACCTCCTCCCAGACCCAGTACTTC
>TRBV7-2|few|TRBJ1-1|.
CASSLARANTEAFF
TGTGCCAGCAGCTTGGCCAGGGCGAACACTGAAGCTTTCTTT
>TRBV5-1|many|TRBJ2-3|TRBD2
CASSLRGLAGEAQYF
TGCGCCAGCAGCTTGAGGGGACTAGCGGGGGAAGCGCAGTATTTT
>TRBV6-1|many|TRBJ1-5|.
CASTRRGGSKDQPQHF
TGTGCCAGCACCCGTAGGGGGGGATCGAAAGATCAGCCCCAGCATTTT
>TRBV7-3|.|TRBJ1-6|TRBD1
CASSLFGTGPPLHF
TGTGCCAGCAGCTTGTTCGGGACAGGTCCACCCCTCCACTTT
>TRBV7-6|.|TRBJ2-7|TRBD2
CASSSARTSHEQYF
TGTGCCAGCAGCTCAGCCCGGACTAGCCACGAGCAGTACTTC
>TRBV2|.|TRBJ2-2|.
CASSEVPPNTGELFF
TGTGCCAGCAGTGAGGTCCCCCCCAACACCGGGGAGCTGTTTTTT
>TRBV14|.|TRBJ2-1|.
CASSQDETRRGAPWNEQFF
TGTGCCAGCAGCCAAGATGAAACGAGACGGGGGGCCCCTTGGAATGAGCAGTTCTTC
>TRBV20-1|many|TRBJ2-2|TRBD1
CSAPGQGNGELFF
TGCAGTGCCCCGGGACAGGGAAACGGGGAGCTGTTTTTT
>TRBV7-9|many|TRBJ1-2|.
CASSLGSGIGGYGYTF
TGTGCCAGCAGCTTAGGGTCCGGGATAGGGGGCTATGGCTACACCTTC
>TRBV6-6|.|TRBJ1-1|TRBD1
CASSDQGTGTEAFF
TGTGCCAGCAGTGACCAGGGGACAGGCACTGAAGCTTTCTTT
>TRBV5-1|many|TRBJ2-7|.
CASSLAVDFENPYEQYF
TGCGCCAGCAGCTTGGCCGTTGATTTCGAAAACCCCTACGAGCAGTACTTC
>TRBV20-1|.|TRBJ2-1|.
CSARDRGSYNEQFF
TGCAGTGCTAGAGATCGGGGTAGCTACAATGAGCAGTTCTTC
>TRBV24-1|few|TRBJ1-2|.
CATSFQGQGYTF
TGTGCCACCAGTTTTCAGGGGCAAGGCTACACCTTC
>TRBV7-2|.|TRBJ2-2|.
CASSLAPTGELFF
TGTGCCAGCAGCTTAGCCCCTACCGGGGAGCTGTTTTTT
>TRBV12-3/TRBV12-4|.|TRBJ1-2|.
CASNLWEYGYTF
TGTGCCAGCAACCTCTGGGAGTATGGCTACACCTTC
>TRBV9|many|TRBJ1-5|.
CASSVGGPPNQPQHF
TGTGCCAGCAGCGTAGGAGGACCTCCCAATCAGCCCCAGCATTTT
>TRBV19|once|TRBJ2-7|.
CATRVRYEQYF
TGTGCCACCAGGGTTAGGTACGAGCAGTACTTC
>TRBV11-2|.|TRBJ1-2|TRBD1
CASSLDGTGRTNYGYTF
TGTGCCAGCAGCTTAGATGGGACAGGGCGGACTAACTATGGCTACACCTTC
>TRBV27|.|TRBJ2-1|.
CASSLFRGSSTYNEQFF
TGTGCCAGCAGTTTGTTCAGGGGCAGTAGCACCTACAATGAGCAGTTCTTC
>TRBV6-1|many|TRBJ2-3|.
CASNTRPTDTQYF
TGTGCCAGCAATACTAGACCAACAGATACGCAGTATTTT
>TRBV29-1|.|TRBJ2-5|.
CSVQPQETQYF
TGCAGCGTCCAGCCACAAGAGACCCAGTACTTC
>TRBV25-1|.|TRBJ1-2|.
CASSEESPPRGYGYTF
TGTGCCAGCAGTGAAGAGAGCCCCCCCAGGGGATATGGCTACACCTTC
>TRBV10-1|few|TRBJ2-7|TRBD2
CASSELTSGHYEQYF
TGCGCCAGCAGTGAGTTGACTAGCGGCCACTACGAGCAGTACTTC
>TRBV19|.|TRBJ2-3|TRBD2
CASSMSGGTDTQYF
TGTGCCAGTAGTATGAGCGGGGGAACAGATACGCAGTATTTT
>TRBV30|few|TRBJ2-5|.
CAWTPGPTGQETQYF
TGTGCCTGGACTCCCGGGCCGACGGGCCAAGAGACCCAGTACTTC